The 26 T cell receptor beta chains below all came from one sample that was sequenced in a study of low-dose radiotherapy and immunotherapy resistance in tumors (dated by TCRdb to between 2022 and 2023). First-strand cDNA was synthesized with Superscript III and a set of TRAV- and TRBV-specific primers, covering both TCRalpha and TCRbeta chains. TCRs were amplified with Phusion for 15 to 20 PCR cycles using a constant-region primer together with the adapter attached to the V primers. The raw public data were reprocessed by TCRdb itself: fastp quality trimming at Q25, MiXCR clonotype calling, in-frame beta chains only. Rows merge per CDR3 protein into single entries with the most common DNA and genes. This sample comprises 7,500 to 9,000 distinct CDR3 sequences, approximately 69% of them detected only once. Around 6.5% of the sample goes to the ten largest clones. Receptors were obtained from a human donor with advanced metastatic prostate, ovarian, gallbladder or colorectal cancer (not recorded which). This table probably holds off-target reads from a library built for another chain.

The genes are TRBV19 and TRBJ2-1; TRBD2 matches 8 bases. This CDR3 is built from 13 residues. The trim removed 9 bases at V and 7 bases at J, leaving 8 bases unmatched. From germline, CDR1 is LNHDA and CDR2 SQIVND (reference sequence). CDR3 DNA: TGTGCCAGCCGGGGACTAGTTGGGAATGAGCAGTTCTTC. Protein product: CASRGLVGNEQFF.

The gene calls are TRBV4-3 and TRBJ2-1, with 10 bases lining up with TRBD1. Per germline, CDR1 LGHNA and CDR2 YSLEER. The CDR3 sequence is 15 residues long. V was clipped by 1 base and J by 7 bases; unmatched bases: 4. The CDR3 is CASSQVTGQGNEQFF. The CDR3 nucleotides read TGCGCCAGCAGCCAAGTAACGGGACAGGGGAATGAGCAGTTCTTC.

The DNA of the CDR3 is TGTGCCAGCAGCCGGACTAGCGGGAGAGATACGCAGTATTTT. This encodes CASSRTSGRDTQYF. The gene calls are TRBV7-2 and TRBJ2-3, with 13 nucleotides matching TRBD2. The CDR3 extends over 14 amino acids. With 5 bases clipped from V and 5 bases from J, the junction kept 1 base outside the gene matches. Germline V gene lookup returns CDR1 SGHTA and CDR2 FQGNSA.

This clonotype was seen a handful of times. V gene TRBV28 combines with J gene TRBJ2-1; D is unresolved. The CDR3 spans 12 residues. From germline, CDR1 is MDHEN and CDR2 SYDVKM. Between the trimmed V and J ends, which lost 6 bases and 2 bases, there was a span of 5 bases. CDR3: CASRETYNEQFF. DNA of the CDR3: TGTGCCAGCAGGGAGACCTACAATGAGCAGTTCTTC.

The rearrangement links TRBV27 to TRBJ1-5, with TRBD1 matching 7 bases. V shed 7 bases, J shed 0 bases, and the junction held 3 bases outside the gene matches. The CDR3 is 14 residues long. From germline, CDR1 is MNHEY and CDR2 SMNVEV (reference sequence). CDR3 region: CASKQGNSNQPQHF. The DNA for the CDR3 is TGTGCCAGCAAACAGGGGAATAGCAATCAGCCCCAGCATTTT.

The gene calls are TRBV28 and TRBJ2-3; 9 bases are a match to TRBD1. Germline loops: CDR1 MDHEN, CDR2 SYDVKM. This CDR3 is 17 amino acids long. J was trimmed by 4 bases and V by 4 bases; bases with no gene match: 12. The CDR3 here is CASSSLRTGVLADTQYF. CDR3 nucleotides: TGTGCCAGCAGTTCACTGAGGACAGGGGTGTTGGCAGATACGCAGTATTTT.

By share, this clonotype ranks as large (0.1 to 1%). The chain has TRBV28 and TRBJ1-1, with D possibly matching TRBD1 (5 bases). This CDR3 is 16 amino acids long. Germline CDR1 is MDHEN and CDR2 is SYDVKM. V lost 2 bases, J lost 4 bases, and 17 bases lay in between. For the CDR3, the DNA is TGTGCCAGCAGTTTAAGGTTGACAGCCCTTGGCACTGAAGCTTTCTTT. Its translation: CASSLRLTALGTEAFF.

CDR3 region: CASSFGGYASYEQYF. For the CDR3, the DNA is TGTGCCAGCAGCTTTGGGGGGTATGCATCCTACGAGCAGTACTTC. The chain combines TRBV7-2 with TRBJ2-7; tentative D call: TRBD2 (6 bases). CDR3 length: 15 residues. The V gene's germline CDR1 is SGHTA and CDR2 FQGNSA. Trimming took 3 bases from V and 1 from J, leaving 13 bases between them.

V and J are TRBV12-3 or TRBV12-4 and TRBJ1-1; 7 bases match TRBD1. CDR3 length equals 15 residues. Trimming cost V 5 bases and J 4 bases; bases outside gene matches: 10. Written as DNA, the CDR3 is TGTGCCAGCAGTGCGTCAGGGGGTAGAATCACTGAAGCTTTCTTT. The encoded protein is CASSASGGRITEAFF.

This clonotype has just a few counts. CDR3 coding DNA: TGCAGCGTTGAACCCTCTCAGGGGAGACGTGCTGGCTACACCTTC. Protein sequence: CSVEPSQGRRAGYTF. The genes are TRBV29-1 and TRBJ1-2; D possibly corresponds to TRBD1 (6 bases). Germline assignment: CDR1 SQVTM and CDR2 ANQGSEA. This CDR3 is built from 15 residues. Trimming removed 2 bases from V and 7 bases from J, with 20 bases in between.

The rearrangement links TRBV4-2 to TRBJ2-5; the match to TRBD1 covers 8 bases. Per germline, CDR1 LGHNA and CDR2 YNFKEQ. This CDR3 has 16 residues. The junction had 9 bases not matched to a gene; V was cut back by 0 bases and J by 6 bases. The CDR3 spells CASSQEGGRGPKTQYF. The DNA of the CDR3 is TGTGCCAGCAGCCAAGAAGGTGGCAGGGGGCCGAAGACCCAGTACTTC.

The V gene is TRBV1, the J gene TRBJ2-1; TRBD2 is the table's D call and was not checked against the DNA. TRBV1 is designated a pseudogene. The CDR3 length is 12 residues. CDR3 sequence: CTEGRADNEQFF. CDR3 in DNA: TGCACCGAGGGAAGAGCAGACAATGAGCAGTTCTTC.

The V and J genes are TRBV5-5 and TRBJ1-2; no reliable D call. V shed 0 bases and J shed 2 bases, with 5 bases lying between them. This CDR3 is built from 13 residues. Germline CDR1 and CDR2: SGHKS and YYEKEE (reference sequence). The CDR3: CASSLDTNYGYTF. The CDR3 DNA sequence: TGTGCCAGCAGCTTGGACACAAACTATGGCTACACCTTC.

J is TRBJ1-5 and V is TRBV29-1; TRBD1 aligns across 9 bases. The CDR3 runs 15 residues. J lost 4 bases, V lost 6 bases, and 10 bases had no gene match. Germline CDR1 reads SQVTM; CDR2 reads ANQGSEA. The CDR3, as DNA: TGCAGCGTGGGGATAGGACAGGGGACAAATCAGCCCCAGCATTTT. Encoded protein: CSVGIGQGTNQPQHF.

This clonotype was seen more than once but under ten times. The chain employs TRBV2 and TRBJ1-5, with 7 nucleotides matching TRBD1. The CDR3 contains 13 residues. J was trimmed by 11 bases and V by 6 bases; bases with no gene match: 10. CDR1 and CDR2 (germline): SNHLY, FYNNEI. In nucleotides, the CDR3 is TGTGCCAGCAGGAAGGATTCACAGGGGTCCCAGCATTTT. Translating gives CASRKDSQGSQHF.

The CDR3 spells CASSAGQANTGELFF. The CDR3 region has the DNA TGTGCCAGCAGTGCGGGACAAGCGAACACCGGGGAGCTGTTTTTT. V and J are TRBV2 and TRBJ2-2; tentatively, D is TRBD1 (6 bases). V lost 4 bases to trimming and J lost 0 bases, with 9 bases between them. CDR3 size: 15 residues. Germline V gene sequence: CDR1 SNHLY, CDR2 FYNNEI.

This chain uses TRBV5-1 with TRBJ2-7; D remains ambiguous. The CDR3 totals 13 residues. Trimming removed 2 bases from V and 0 bases from J, with 6 bases in between. Germline V gene sequence: CDR1 SGHRS, CDR2 YFSETQ. Here the CDR3 reads CASSLESSYEQYF. Written as DNA, the CDR3 is TGCGCCAGCAGCTTAGAGAGCTCCTACGAGCAGTACTTC.

The chain links TRBV5-1 to TRBJ1-1, with 9 nucleotides matching TRBD1. V trimming: 4 bases; J trimming: 5 bases; junction bases outside the gene matches: 3. The germline CDR1 and CDR2 sequences are SGHRS and YFSETQ. This CDR3 comprises 13 residues. DNA for the CDR3: TGCGCCAGCAGCAAGGGACAGGGAACTGAAGCTTTCTTT. Residues: CASSKGQGTEAFF.

This clonotype has a handful of counts. J is TRBJ2-2 and V is TRBV6-5; D might be TRBD1 or TRBD2, each matching 6 bases. Germline V lookup: CDR1 MNHEY, CDR2 SVGAGI. V dropped 6 bases and J dropped 6 bases, with 11 bases sitting between them. This CDR3 is built from 13 residues. CDR3 amino acids: CASRSGGSGELFF. CDR3 nucleotide sequence: TGTGCCAGCAGATCCGGGGGCTCCGGGGAGCTGTTTTTT.

The gene calls are TRBV2 and TRBJ2-1; D is unclear. CDR1 is SNHLY, CDR2 FYNNEI, per germline. The CDR3 sequence is 12 residues long. V was shortened by 2 bases and J by 6 bases, with 5 bases between the two germline ends. The CDR3 loop is CASSEYFNEQFF. The CDR3 DNA reads TGTGCCAGCAGTGAATATTTCAATGAGCAGTTCTTC. The entire variable domain, with the rest obtained from reference TRBV2 and TRBJ2-1, is as follows: EPEVTQTPSHQVTQMGQEVILRCVPISNHLYFYWYRQILGQKVEFLVSFYNNEISEKSEIFDDQFSVERPDGSNFTLKIRSTKLEDSAMYFCASSEYFNEQFFGPGTRLTVL.

The chain couples TRBV13 to TRBJ2-5, with 8 bases lining up with TRBD2. J lost 3 bases, V lost 4 bases, and 10 bases had no gene match. CDR3 length: 16 residues. Germline CDR1 and CDR2: PRHDT and FYEKMQ (reference sequence). As DNA, the CDR3 is TGTGCCAGCAGCTCGGGCGCGTTTAGCGGGAAAGAGACCCAGTACTTC. Protein product: CASSSGAFSGKETQYF.

The V gene is TRBV7-2, the J gene TRBJ2-3; D call uncertain. Trimming removed 1 base at V and 4 bases at J, with 6 bases between. Germline V gene sequence: CDR1 SGHTA, CDR2 FQGNSA. This CDR3 is built from 13 residues. The CDR3 reads CASSLDRADTQYF. DNA for the CDR3: TGTGCCAGCAGCTTAGATCGGGCAGATACGCAGTATTTT.

This chain joins TRBV5-1 and TRBJ1-1, with 8 bases aligning to TRBD1. CDR1 and CDR2 (germline): SGHRS, YFSETQ. V dropped 0 bases and J dropped 4; count of bases not matched to a gene: 2. This CDR3 has 14 residues. The CDR3 protein is CASSLAGGSTEAFF. The CDR3 DNA reads TGCGCCAGCAGCTTGGCAGGGGGCTCCACTGAAGCTTTCTTT.

The chain combines TRBV20-1 with TRBJ2-1; 9 bases fit TRBD1. Looked up from germline, CDR1 is DFQATT and CDR2 is SNEGSKA (reference sequence). The V gene end was trimmed by 5 bases and the J gene end by 4 bases; junction bases not matched to a gene: 12. This CDR3 has 16 residues. The CDR3 protein is CSAYDPGQGWYNEQFF. The CDR3 nucleotides are TGCAGTGCTTACGACCCGGGACAGGGATGGTACAATGAGCAGTTCTTC.

The gene calls are TRBV27 and TRBJ2-1, with no clear D. The CDR3 has 15 amino acids. Germline loops: CDR1 MNHEY, CDR2 SMNVEV (reference sequence). The germline V and J ends were trimmed by 2 bases and 0 bases, with 8 bases remaining between them. CDR3 in amino acids: CASSLLVSSYNEQFF. DNA for the CDR3: TGTGCCAGCAGTTTACTAGTCAGCTCCTACAATGAGCAGTTCTTC.

The rearrangement links TRBV7-8 to TRBJ2-5; D is undetermined. This CDR3 has 15 residues. Looked up from germline, CDR1 is SGHVS and CDR2 is FQNEAQ. Trimming stripped 3 bases from V and 4 bases from J, with 15 bases between. The CDR3 here is CASSFDTNRGETQYF. The CDR3, as DNA: TGTGCCAGCAGCTTCGATACAAACCGCGGAGAGACCCAGTACTTC.